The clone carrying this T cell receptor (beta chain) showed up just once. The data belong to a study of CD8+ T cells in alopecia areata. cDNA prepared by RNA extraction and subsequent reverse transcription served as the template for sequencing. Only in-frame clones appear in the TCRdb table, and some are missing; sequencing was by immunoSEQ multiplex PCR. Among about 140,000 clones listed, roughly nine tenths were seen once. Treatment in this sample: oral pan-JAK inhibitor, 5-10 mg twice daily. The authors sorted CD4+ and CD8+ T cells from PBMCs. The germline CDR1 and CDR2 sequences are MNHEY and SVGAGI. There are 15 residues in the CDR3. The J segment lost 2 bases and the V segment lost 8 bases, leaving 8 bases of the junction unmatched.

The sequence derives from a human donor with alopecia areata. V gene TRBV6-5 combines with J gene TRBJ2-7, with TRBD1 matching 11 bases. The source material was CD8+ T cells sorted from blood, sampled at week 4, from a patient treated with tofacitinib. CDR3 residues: CASGGPGQGAYEQYF. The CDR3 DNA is TGTGCCAGCGGTGGGCCGGGACAGGGGGCCTACGAGCAGTACTTC.